These 24 T cell receptor beta chains originate from one sample sequenced in a study of cytomegalovirus exposure and HLA in healthy donors. The PCR had 60 Vbeta and 13 Jbeta primers. The method was immunoSEQ multiplex PCR; TCRdb's version includes in-frame clones alone and lacks a portion of them. Among around 150,000 clones listed, approximately 80% were seen once. Sequencing was performed on PBMCs. Receptor source: a man under 40 in good health and CMV-seronegative.

This clone was counted once. The chain couples TRBV6-1 to TRBJ2-7; 7 positions agree with TRBD1. Germline loops: CDR1 MNHNS, CDR2 SASEGT. V was pared by 0 bases and J by 3 bases, with 5 bases of the junction left unmatched. This CDR3 spans 15 amino acids. The CDR3 protein is CASSEAPGGYYEQYF. The DNA for the CDR3 is TGTGCCAGCAGTGAAGCGCCAGGGGGTTACTACGAGCAGTACTTC.

The rearrangement links TRBV12-5 to TRBJ2-2, with TRBD2 identical over 8 bases. Losses at the gene ends were 5 bases for V and 6 bases for J; bases not matched to a gene: 2. Per germline, CDR1 LGHNT and CDR2 FRNRAP. This CDR3 comprises 13 residues. This chain's CDR3 is CASGSGSAGELFF. For the CDR3, the DNA is TGTGCTAGTGGTAGCGGGAGTGCCGGGGAGCTGTTTTTT.

The chain employs TRBV5-6 and TRBJ1-3; no firm D call. The CDR3 is made up of 14 amino acids. Germline V CDR1 and CDR2: SGHDT, YYEEEE. V was cut by 6 bases and J by 0 bases, with 10 bases left in between. The CDR3 DNA is TGTGCCAGCACAGGACTGAGCTCTGGAAACACCATATATTTT. This codes for CASTGLSSGNTIYF.

This clone was seen a few times. The gene calls are TRBV28 and TRBJ2-5; D perhaps matches TRBD2 (6 bases). The germline V gene encodes CDR1 MDHEN and CDR2 SYDVKM. V was trimmed by 11 bases and J by 3 bases, leaving 10 bases between them. This CDR3 region has 11 residues. The CDR3 sequence is CASRGKETQYF. The CDR3 nucleotides read TGTGCCTCACGGGGGAAAGAGACCCAGTACTTC. Drawing the rest from reference TRBV28 and TRBJ2-5, the complete variable domain is DVKVTQSSRYLVKRTGEKVFLECVQDMDHENMFWYRQDPGLGLRLIYFSYDVKMKEKGDIPEGYSVSREKKERFSLILESASTNQTSMYLCASRGKETQYFGPGTRLLVL.

This clone was seen a handful of times. The chain has TRBV19 and TRBJ2-7; TRBD2 agrees at 8 bases. Trimming removed 5 bases from V and 4 bases from J; junction bases left unmatched: 7. This CDR3 region has 14 residues. Germline lookup yields CDR1 LNHDA and CDR2 SQIVND (reference sequence). CDR3 sequence (DNA): TGTGCCAGTAGTCCCCGGGGGGGGGTTTACGAGCAGTACTTC. This codes for CASSPRGGVYEQYF.

This clone was observed a handful of times. The chain recombines TRBV7-9 with TRBJ2-7; D uncertain. This CDR3 has 14 amino acids. The V and J ends lost 5 bases and 6 bases respectively, with 17 bases between them. In germline, CDR1 is SEHNR, CDR2 FQNEAQ (reference sequence). The CDR3 loop reads CASSLSEPTLEQYF. DNA of the CDR3: TGTGCCAGCAGCCTATCTGAACCCACCCTCGAGCAGTACTTC.

This clone appeared once. This sequence joins TRBV5-5 and TRBJ2-5; 7 bases align to TRBD2. The better agreement between TRBJ2-7 and the DNA end casts doubt on the J call. The CDR3 is made up of 15 amino acids. Germline V lookup: CDR1 SGHKS, CDR2 YYEKEE (reference sequence). Here the CDR3 reads CASSLLARQTYEQYF. In DNA form, the CDR3 reads TGTGCCAGCAGCTTACTAGCGAGACAAACCTACGAGCAGTACTTC.

V gene TRBV7-9 combines with J gene TRBJ2-7; D remains unclear. This CDR3 region has 14 residues. With 7 bases removed from V and 6 bases from J, the gap between germline ends came to 19 bases. CDR1 SEHNR and CDR2 FQNEAQ come from the germline V gene (reference sequence). CDR3 sequence reads: CASNGAAGEREQYF. The CDR3 bases are TGTGCCAGCAATGGAGCAGCTGGAGAACGCGAGCAGTACTTC.

The CDR3, as DNA: TGTGCCAGCAGCCTCTGGACAGGGGATGTGGGCTATGGCTACACCTTC. Translating gives CASSLWTGDVGYGYTF. J is TRBJ1-2 and V is TRBV13, with TRBD1 identical over 9 bases. The germline V gene encodes CDR1 PRHDT and CDR2 FYEKMQ (reference sequence). This CDR3 is built from 16 residues. J lost 4 bases, V lost 5 bases, and 11 bases had no gene match.

This chain links TRBV7-3 with TRBJ2-2; 9 bases agree with TRBD1. Germline CDR1 is SGHTA and CDR2 is FQGTGA. This CDR3 is built from 14 residues. J lost 6 bases, V lost 5 bases, and 4 bases had no gene match. The CDR3 region is CASSPTGGSGELFF. CDR3 coding DNA: TGTGCCAGCAGCCCAACAGGGGGCTCCGGGGAGCTGTTTTTT. Based on the CDR3 plus reference TRBV7-3 and TRBJ2-2, the full variable domain is GAGVSQTPSNKVTEKGKYVELRCDPISGHTALYWYRQSLGQGPEFLIYFQGTGAADDSGLPNDRFFAVRPEGSVSTLKIQRTERGDSAVYLCASSPTGGSGELFFGEGSRLTVL.

This clone turned up a few times. This chain uses TRBV19 with TRBJ2-1; D call uncertain. The CDR3 spans 13 residues. V was clipped by 5 bases and J by 3 bases, with 8 bases between them. Germline V lookup: CDR1 LNHDA, CDR2 SQIVND (reference sequence). CDR3 coding DNA: TGTGCCAGTAGTTTGTTCAGCTACAATGAGCAGTTCTTC. This codes for CASSLFSYNEQFF.

The V and J genes are TRBV11-3 and TRBJ2-2; no reliable D call. Germline CDR1 SGHNT, CDR2 YENEEA. The CDR3 loop spans 15 amino acids. Trimming took off 0 bases at V and 6 bases at J, with 11 bases between the two ends. This CDR3 is CASSLDGFLSGELFF. The CDR3 DNA reads as TGTGCCAGCAGCTTAGATGGCTTTTTGTCCGGGGAGCTGTTTTTT.

The chain couples TRBV5-4 to TRBJ1-1; 7 bases agree with TRBD1. J gave up 4 bases and V 7 bases, and 13 bases lay outside the gene matches. The CDR3 consists of 15 residues. Germline CDR1 and CDR2: SGHNT and YYREEE (reference sequence). The CDR3 is CASPPPTGVPTEAFF. Here the CDR3 DNA reads TGTGCCAGCCCTCCTCCTACAGGGGTACCCACTGAAGCTTTCTTT.

This rearrangement joins TRBV7-8 to TRBJ2-1, with D possibly being TRBD2 (5 bases). Trimming shortened V by 1 base and J by 8 bases, and 18 bases separated the two germline ends. Germline loops: CDR1 SGHVS, CDR2 FQNEAQ. The CDR3 extends over 16 amino acids. Written as DNA, the CDR3 is TGTGCCAGCAGCTTAGGGGGTCCTCTTGAGGGCCATGAGCAGTTCTTC. Its protein is CASSLGGPLEGHEQFF.

The chain recombines TRBV6-5 with TRBJ2-4; a weak D match, TRBD2 (5 bases). CDR3 length: 16 amino acids. Germline V gene sequence: CDR1 MNHEY, CDR2 SVGAGI. V was shortened by 2 bases and J by 0 bases, with 11 bases between the two germline ends. The DNA of the CDR3 is TGTGCCAGCAGTTACAAGACTACGCTAGCCAAAAACATTCAGTACTTC. This codes for CASSYKTTLAKNIQYF.

The J gene is TRBJ1-1, the V gene TRBV5-1, with a weak D call TRBD1 (6 bases). This CDR3 is 17 amino acids long. The germline gives CDR1 SGHRS, CDR2 YFSETQ. Trimming removed 1 base at V and 0 bases at J, with 16 bases between. The CDR3 bases are TGCGCCAGCAGCTTGCTTGGGACAAACTCTATGAACACTGAAGCTTTCTTT. This encodes CASSLLGTNSMNTEAFF.

This chain connects TRBV2 to TRBJ2-7; a possible D gene is TRBD1 (5 bases). This CDR3 contains 12 residues. Germline CDR1 is SNHLY and CDR2 is FYNNEI. Between the trimmed V and J ends, which lost 6 bases and 4 bases, there was a span of 10 bases. Here the CDR3 reads CASSLQAYEQYF. The CDR3 nucleotides are TGTGCCAGCAGCCTACAGGCTTACGAGCAGTACTTC.

This chain connects TRBV19 to TRBJ2-7; 10 bases fit TRBD1. The trim removed 7 bases at V and 7 bases at J, leaving 10 bases unmatched. The CDR3 loop spans 14 amino acids. The germline gives CDR1 LNHDA, CDR2 SQIVND (reference sequence). CDR3 DNA sequence: TGTGCCAGTAACGGTCGACAGGGGGCGCGTGAGCAGTACTTC. Amino acids: CASNGRQGAREQYF.

On this clone itself: A junction boundary mismatches the germline segment, possibly from a read error. The V gene is TRBV6-5, the J gene TRBJ1-4; D is possibly TRBD1 (6 bases). The germline V gene has CDR1 MNHEY and CDR2 SVGAGI. The CDR3 has 14 amino acids. CDR3 sequence (DNA): TGTGCCAGCTCACGGGAGGGGGGCAGGGGAAAACTGCTTTTT. Translating it yields CASSREGGRGKLLF.

This sequence joins TRBV28 and TRBJ1-5; maybe TRBD1 (5 bases). Germline V CDR1 and CDR2: MDHEN, SYDVKM. The CDR3 length is 14 residues. Between the trimmed V and J ends, which lost 8 bases and 2 bases, there was a span of 13 bases. Here the CDR3 reads CASVSWGGNQPQHF. Written as DNA, the CDR3 is TGTGCCAGCGTATCTTGGGGGGGCAATCAGCCCCAGCATTTT.

The CDR3 reads CASSYAGQGFSEQYF. The CDR3 nucleotides are TGTGCCAGCAGTTACGCCGGACAGGGCTTTAGCGAGCAGTACTTC. The chain uses TRBV6-6 and TRBJ2-7, with 8 bases fitting TRBD1. The ends lost 2 bases at V and 6 bases at J; junction bases unmatched: 9. CDR1 is MNHNY and CDR2 is SVGAGI in the germline V gene (reference sequence). This CDR3 is 15 amino acids long.

Comment on this clone: At one boundary the junction diverges from the germline segment, which might be a read error. The rearrangement links TRBV7-9 to TRBJ2-3; a possible D gene is TRBD2 (6 bases). The CDR3 sequence is 17 residues long. In germline, CDR1 is SEHNR, CDR2 FQNEAQ (reference sequence). CDR3 bases: TGTGCCAGCAGCTTAAGTGCGGGGACCTCTAGCACAGATACCCAGTATTTT. It yields the protein CASSLSAGTSSTDTQYF.

This chain links TRBV27 with TRBJ2-7; TRBD1 agrees at 8 bases. V gave up 7 bases and J gave up 3 bases; unmatched junction bases: 11. The CDR3 is 15 amino acids. The germline CDR1 and CDR2 sequences are MNHEY and SMNVEV (reference sequence). The DNA for the CDR3 is TGTGCCAGCACTCTTAACTGGACAGGGAACTACGAGCAGTACTTC. Translated: CASTLNWTGNYEQYF.

The genes are TRBV2 and TRBJ2-3, with TRBD2 matching over 11 bases. Trimming cost V 2 bases and J 4 bases; bases outside gene matches: 5. Germline lookup yields CDR1 SNHLY and CDR2 FYNNEI. The CDR3 is 16 residues long. The CDR3 loop is CASSETSGSRADTQYF. In DNA form, the CDR3 reads TGTGCCAGCAGTGAAACTAGCGGGAGTAGGGCAGATACGCAGTATTTT.